These 23 T cell receptor beta chains were sequenced from one sample in a study of cytomegalovirus exposure and HLA in healthy donors. Primers: 60 Vbeta forward and 13 Jbeta reverse. Profiling relied on immunoSEQ multiplex PCR, and the TCRdb table lists in-frame clones only, not all of them. The table includes tens of thousands of clones, about 78% detected once. Sequences were obtained from PBMCs. These receptors were taken from a woman between 40 and 55 years old in good health and CMV-seropositive.

The chain carries TRBV30 and TRBJ1-1; D gene ambiguous. V lost 4 bases, J lost 0 bases, and 12 bases lay in between. Germline CDR1 and CDR2: GTSNPN and SVGIG (reference sequence). The CDR3 spans 14 residues. The chain's CDR3 is CAWNPFTVNTEAFF. DNA of the CDR3: TGTGCCTGGAATCCATTCACAGTGAACACTGAAGCTTTCTTT.

This sequence joins TRBV5-6 and TRBJ2-1, with 7 bases matching TRBD2. Germline trimming cut 0 bases from V and 1 base from J; bases unmatched to any gene: 10. There are 18 residues in the CDR3. CDR1 SGHDT and CDR2 YYEEEE come from the germline V gene. CDR3 DNA sequence: TGTGCCAGCAGCTTGGCCTTTCCCAGGGACTATTCCTACAATGAGCAGTTCTTC. Translating gives CASSLAFPRDYSYNEQFF.

The V call is TRBV6-6, the J call TRBJ2-3; a weak D match, TRBD2 (7 bases). The germline V gene has CDR1 MNHNY and CDR2 SVGAGI (reference sequence). The ends were cut back, 5 bases at V and 2 bases at J, with 17 bases in the middle. CDR3 size: 16 residues. The CDR3 DNA reads TGTGCCAGCAGTCCCTCAACGGGGGGCTACACAGATACGCAGTATTTT. The encoded protein is CASSPSTGGYTDTQYF.

The V call is TRBV7-3, the J call TRBJ1-1; D remains ambiguous. The CDR3 is made up of 16 amino acids. Trimming pared 1 base from V and 0 bases from J, leaving 12 bases between. Germline values: CDR1 SGHTA, CDR2 FQGTGA. The CDR3: CASSLSPAGMNTEAFF. The CDR3 region has the DNA TGTGCCAGCAGCTTAAGTCCGGCAGGCATGAACACTGAAGCTTTCTTT.

The chain employs TRBV5-1 and TRBJ2-7; weak D call: TRBD1 (6 bases). Trimming stripped 1 base from V and 2 bases from J, with 10 bases between. The CDR3 sequence is 14 residues long. CDR1 is SGHRS and CDR2 is YFSETQ in the germline V gene. CDR3 in amino acids: CASSLWQGPYEQYF. In DNA form, the CDR3 reads TGCGCCAGCAGCTTGTGGCAGGGGCCCTACGAGCAGTACTTC.

In its sample, this clone was seen once. V gene TRBV5-6 combines with J gene TRBJ1-2, with 9 positions matching TRBD1. The CDR3 extends over 13 amino acids. Losses at the gene ends were 5 bases for V and 5 bases for J; bases not matched to a gene: 4. Germline V gene sequence: CDR1 SGHDT, CDR2 YYEEEE. The CDR3 is CASSPDRGYGYTF. As DNA, the CDR3 is TGTGCCAGCAGTCCTGACAGGGGGTATGGCTACACCTTC.

The V call is TRBV7-3, the J call TRBJ1-6; D unclear. The CDR3 covers 15 residues. V lost 5 bases, J lost 7 bases, and 15 bases lay in between. The germline CDR1 and CDR2 sequences are SGHTA and FQGTGA. The chain's CDR3 is CASSDARRGNSPLHF. In DNA form, the CDR3 reads TGTGCCAGCAGCGACGCCCGTCGAGGAAATTCACCCCTCCACTTT.

The chain has TRBV7-9 and TRBJ2-1, with D possibly matching TRBD1 (6 bases). The CDR3 is 14 amino acids. Germline lookup yields CDR1 SEHNR and CDR2 FQNEAQ (reference sequence). V shed 0 bases and J shed 5 bases, with 8 bases lying between them. CDR3 region: CASSLAGANNEQFF. In DNA, the CDR3 is TGTGCCAGCAGCTTAGCGGGGGCCAACAATGAGCAGTTCTTC.

This chain connects TRBV7-9 to TRBJ2-7; 8 positions match TRBD1. V was pared by 2 bases and J by 2 bases, with 2 bases of the junction left unmatched. Germline assignment: CDR1 SEHNR and CDR2 FQNEAQ (reference sequence). The CDR3 is 14 amino acids. This chain's CDR3 is CASSLSDRAYEQYF. CDR3 nucleotides: TGTGCCAGCAGCTTATCGGACAGGGCCTACGAGCAGTACTTC.

This clone has only a few counts. V and J are TRBV7-9 and TRBJ2-1, with TRBD2 identical over 9 bases. Trimming at V came to 5 bases and at J to 8 bases, leaving 13 bases not matched to a gene. In germline, CDR1 is SEHNR, CDR2 FQNEAQ (reference sequence). This CDR3 is 16 amino acids long. Here the CDR3 reads CASSNPAAGGPDEQFF. CDR3 nucleotides: TGTGCCAGCAGCAATCCGGCGGCGGGGGGGCCTGATGAGCAGTTCTTC.

This sequence joins TRBV9 and TRBJ1-4; 9 nucleotides match TRBD1. In germline, CDR1 is SGDLS, CDR2 YYNGEE. The V gene end was trimmed by 4 bases and the J gene end by 4 bases; junction bases not matched to a gene: 5. The CDR3 spans 15 residues. CDR3: CASSPRDRVNEKLFF. The CDR3 DNA follows: TGTGCCAGCAGCCCCCGGGACAGGGTTAATGAAAAACTGTTTTTT.

This clone was observed once. This sequence joins TRBV5-6 and TRBJ2-7, with D possibly TRBD2 on 5 matching bases. The CDR3 is 13 amino acids. V was shortened by 3 bases and J by 3 bases, with 10 bases between the two germline ends. Germline CDR1 reads SGHDT; CDR2 reads YYEEEE. CDR3 sequence: CASSSERRYEQYF. The CDR3 DNA sequence: TGTGCCAGCAGCTCCGAGCGGCGCTACGAGCAGTACTTC.

This chain links TRBV5-1 with TRBJ1-2; D is perhaps TRBD1 (5 bases). The CDR3 is 13 residues long. The V gene's germline CDR1 is SGHRS and CDR2 YFSETQ. V shed 4 bases and J shed 4 bases, with 11 bases lying between them. The DNA of the CDR3 is TGCGCCAGCAGCCCAGGGATTTCCTATGGCTACACCTTC. Translated, it gives CASSPGISYGYTF.

The V call is TRBV19, the J call TRBJ1-5; possible D gene TRBD1, 5 bases. Germline CDR1 reads LNHDA; CDR2 reads SQIVND (reference sequence). Trimming left V 3 bases short and J 6 bases short, with 15 bases between. This CDR3 has 15 amino acids. This CDR3 reads CASSMGGRLSQPQHF. CDR3 coding DNA: TGTGCCAGTAGTATGGGGGGGAGGTTGAGTCAGCCCCAGCATTTT.

This clone has a count of ten or more. The rearrangement uses TRBV7-9 and TRBJ1-2, with D possibly TRBD1 on 5 matching bases. V shed 1 base and J shed 6 bases, with 6 bases lying between them. CDR3 size: 12 residues. CDR1 SEHNR and CDR2 FQNEAQ come from the germline V gene (reference sequence). The CDR3 region has the DNA TGTGCCAGCAGCTTAGACAGGCATGGCTACACCTTC. Translation gives CASSLDRHGYTF.

This clone has just a few counts. This sample also contains other DNA sequences that code for the same CDR3. The V gene is TRBV7-3, the J gene TRBJ2-5, with 8 bases fitting TRBD1. V shed 3 bases and J 4 bases; nucleotides not matched to a gene: 1. Germline V gene sequence: CDR1 SGHTA, CDR2 FQGTGA. The CDR3 runs 13 residues. CDR3 coding DNA: TGTGCCAGCAGCTTTACAGGGGGAGAGACCCAGTACTTC. Encoded protein: CASSFTGGETQYF.

The chain has TRBV5-6 and TRBJ2-5; TRBD2 agrees at 8 bases. This CDR3 spans 14 amino acids. V lost 4 bases to trimming and J lost 0 bases; unmatched junction nucleotides: 2. Germline lookup yields CDR1 SGHDT and CDR2 YYEEEE. CDR3 residues: CASSLSGDQETQYF. CDR3 nucleotide sequence: TGTGCCAGCAGCCTTAGCGGGGACCAAGAGACCCAGTACTTC. The complete variable domain, with remaining parts taken from reference TRBV5-6 and TRBJ2-5, reads DAGVTQSPTHLIKTRGQQVTLRCSPKSGHDTVSWYQQALGQGPQFIFQYYEEEERQRGNFPDRFSGHQFPNYSSELNVNALLLGDSALYLCASSLSGDQETQYFGPGTRLLVL.

This clone was seen a handful of times. This chain joins TRBV19 and TRBJ1-4; D call uncertain. Germline assignment: CDR1 LNHDA and CDR2 SQIVND (reference sequence). V was pared by 2 bases and J by 11 bases, with 12 bases between. This CDR3 region has 13 residues. CDR3 amino acids: CASSISIGEKLFF. DNA of the CDR3: TGTGCCAGTAGTATATCTATCGGGGAGAAACTGTTTTTT. The whole variable domain, filled in from reference TRBV19 and TRBJ1-4, reads DGGITQSPKYLFRKEGQNVTLSCEQNLNHDAMYWYRQDPGQGLRLIYYSQIVNDFQKGDIAEGYSVSREKKESFPLTVTSAQKNPTAFYLCASSISIGEKLFFGSGTQLSVL.

This sequence joins TRBV5-4 and TRBJ2-7, with 7 bases fitting TRBD1. Germline lookup yields CDR1 SGHNT and CDR2 YYREEE (reference sequence). Unmatched junction bases numbered 9, after V lost 4 bases and J lost 2 bases. This CDR3 spans 15 amino acids. DNA of the CDR3: TGTGCCAGCAGCGTGGGACAGCCTACCACCTACGAGCAGTACTTC. This encodes CASSVGQPTTYEQYF.

In its sample, this clone was seen a few times. This chain uses TRBV2 with TRBJ1-3, with D hard to call. The CDR3 spans 13 residues. The V gene's germline CDR1 is SNHLY and CDR2 FYNNEI. Between the trimmed V and J ends, which lost 4 bases and 3 bases, there was a span of 7 bases. CDR3 sequence reads: CASSAGIGNTIYF. The DNA of the CDR3 is TGTGCCAGCAGTGCAGGCATTGGAAACACCATATATTTT.

This clone was detected only a few times. V and J are TRBV6-1 and TRBJ2-7; D is ambiguous. The CDR3 length is 11 residues. Germline V gene sequence: CDR1 MNHNS, CDR2 SASEGT. Trimming cost V 3 bases and J 4 bases, with 4 bases left between them. In nucleotides, the CDR3 is TGTGCCAGCAGTGACGGGTACGAGCAGTACTTC. It yields the protein CASSDGYEQYF.

This chain connects TRBV30 to TRBJ1-1; no clear D. V dropped 1 base and J dropped 1 base, with 7 bases sitting between them. Germline V gene data show CDR1 as GTSNPN and CDR2 as SVGIG (reference sequence). This CDR3 spans 13 amino acids. CDR3 in amino acids: CAWSAGGNTEAFF. CDR3 DNA: TGTGCCTGGAGTGCAGGTGGGAACACTGAAGCTTTCTTT.

V and J are TRBV6-6 and TRBJ2-7; D possibly corresponds to TRBD2 (6 bases). V lost 6 bases to trimming and J lost 5 bases, with 20 bases between them. This CDR3 is 15 amino acids long. CDR1 and CDR2 (germline): MNHNY, SVGAGI (reference sequence). CDR3 sequence reads: CASRPPATRRNEQYF. CDR3 nucleotide sequence: TGTGCCAGCAGACCCCCCGCGACTAGGAGGAACGAGCAGTACTTC.